This TCR beta chain comes out of a study of T cell responses to AZD1222 COVID-19 vaccine. Points on this clone: The antigen remains unidentified.

Whole-study results and caveats: Spike regions recognized by vaccine-associated CD4 TCRs spanned the protein, led by 160-218 and 743-854. There were mostly white British donors and more females than males, and clonal diversity was possibly underestimated. The reported proportion of spike-specific TCRs targeting unmutated variant regions was nearly half.

Here immunoSEQ multiplex PCR was the method, and the copy in TCRdb shows in-frame clones only, minus some. The sample holds some 180,000 clones, around 90% seen once. The CDR3 has 13 residues. Germline-derived CDR1 and CDR2 are MNHNY and SVGAGI (reference sequence). Trimming cost V 6 bases and J 3 bases, with 8 bases left between them. The chain employs TRBV6-6 and TRBJ2-2, with no clear D. This receptor was taken from an adult who received the AZD1222 COVID-19 vaccine. The sequencing used peripheral blood, collected 28 days after the second AZD1222 dose. The CDR3 DNA sequence: TGTGCCAGCAGCATTAGGGACACCGGGGAGCTGTTTTTT. It codes for CASSIRDTGELFF.